This T cell receptor beta chain emerged from a study of CD8+ T cells in alopecia areata. Study-level information: Patients received oral tofacitinib, 5 to 10 mg twice daily, for moderate-to-severe alopecia areata.

Documented treatment: oral pan-JAK inhibitor, 5-10 mg twice daily. In regard to this clone: The antigen remains undetermined.

cDNA reverse transcribed from extracted RNA served as the sequencing template. The table came from immunoSEQ multiplex PCR; TCRdb's copy has only in-frame clones and leaves some out. The profile covers roughly 280,000 clones, with 60% appearing a single time and 0.9% to 0.95% taken by the ten largest. CDR3 length: 13 amino acids. Trimming left V 7 bases short and J 4 bases short, with 11 bases between. Germline V gives CDR1 SNHLY, CDR2 FYNNEI. Overall study findings and caveats: Tofacitinib produced a significant decrease in scalp clonality and in expanded CD8+ clones among the top 100.

The material was CD4+ T cells sorted from blood, obtained around week 54, from a patient treated with tofacitinib. This receptor was identified in a human donor with alopecia areata. V and J are TRBV2 and TRBJ1-5; tentative D call: TRBD1 (5 bases). This chain's CDR3 is CASTSGLNQPQHF. CDR3 in DNA: TGTGCCAGCACATCAGGGCTAAATCAGCCCCAGCATTTT.